This T cell receptor beta chain originates from a study of blood T cells in healthy people across ages. Study-wide background: For every two T cells, template switching captured about one barcoded beta molecule.

The trim removed 4 bases at V and 1 base at J, leaving 8 bases unmatched. Germline V gene lookup returns CDR1 DFQATT and CDR2 SNEGSKA (reference sequence). CDR3 length: 15 amino acids. Study conclusions and caveats: Possibly confounding the expanded clonotype changes was the fact that donor CMV status was unknown. Older age coincided with a roughly linear decline in TCR beta diversity per million T cells.

Combining a sample-barcoded 5' primer with a J-beta primer mix, a second PCR ran for roughly 7 to 11 cycles. At least 3 million CDR3-containing paired-end reads were obtained per sample. TCRdb called the 5' RACE reads again in MiXCR, with one record for every CDR3 protein. The sample records 710,000 or so distinct CDR3 sequences, about a third being singletons. This clonotype was seen many times. Its specificity is not known. J is TRBJ1-2 and V is TRBV20-1; TRBD1 agrees at 8 bases. The source is a woman at least 80 years old in good health. Source material: blood. DNA for the CDR3: TGCAGTGCTAACCTCGGGACAGGAATTAACTATGGCTACACCTTC. Its protein is CSANLGTGINYGYTF.